Below, 15 T cell receptor beta chains from the same sample are listed, as sequenced in a study of cytomegalovirus exposure and HLA in healthy donors. The primer mix had 60 Vbeta and 13 Jbeta primers. The data were produced by immunoSEQ multiplex PCR, yet TCRdb's version contains in-frame clones alone and is incomplete. The table records over 110,000 clones, approximately 80% of them present only once. Sequencing input: PBMCs. The receptors stem from a middle-aged woman in good health and CMV-seropositive.

The chain carries TRBV9 and TRBJ2-1; TRBD2 aligns across 13 bases. The CDR3 has 16 amino acids. Germline CDR1 is SGDLS and CDR2 is YYNGEE. Trimming took 0 bases from V and 9 from J; bases not matched to a gene: 6. CDR3 nucleotides: TGTGCCAGCAGCGTAGCTACAGGGACTAGCGGGATTGAGCAGTTCTTC. It encodes CASSVATGTSGIEQFF.

The chain joins TRBV5-1 to TRBJ1-6; 9 nucleotides agree with TRBD1. The germline V gene has CDR1 SGHRS and CDR2 YFSETQ. J was trimmed by 7 bases and V by 5 bases; bases with no gene match: 7. The CDR3 has 15 amino acids. The CDR3, as DNA: TGCGCCAGCAGGCTTGGCGGGACAGGGAATTCACCCCTCCACTTT. Encoded protein: CASRLGGTGNSPLHF.

The chain combines TRBV27 with TRBJ2-7; 8 nucleotides align to TRBD1. This CDR3 has 14 amino acids. CDR1 and CDR2 from the germline V gene are MNHEY and SMNVEV (reference sequence). The ends lost 7 bases at V and 1 base at J; junction bases unmatched: 6. CDR3 protein: CASKWGQASYEQYF. The CDR3, as DNA: TGTGCCAGCAAGTGGGGACAGGCATCCTACGAGCAGTACTTC.

The J gene is TRBJ2-7, the V gene TRBV5-1; 10 bases line up with TRBD1. The trim removed 5 bases at V and 4 bases at J, leaving 9 bases unmatched. Germline V gene lookup returns CDR1 SGHRS and CDR2 YFSETQ. This CDR3 spans 15 amino acids. CDR3: CASSSNRDRGYEQYF. The CDR3 nucleotides read TGCGCCAGCAGTTCCAACCGGGACAGGGGATACGAGCAGTACTTC.

The chain recombines TRBV27 with TRBJ2-7; 7 bases are a match to TRBD2. The CDR3 spans 13 residues. CDR1 and CDR2 (germline): MNHEY, SMNVEV (reference sequence). Trimming cost V 9 bases and J 0 bases; bases outside gene matches: 5. Written as DNA, the CDR3 is TGTGCCAGGGGGGGGACGTCCTCCTACGAGCAGTACTTC. The encoded protein is CARGGTSSYEQYF.

The chain joins TRBV4-2 to TRBJ2-4; D not certain. Trimming cost V 1 base and J 0 bases, with 16 bases left between them. Germline CDR1 LGHNA, CDR2 YNFKEQ. There are 18 residues in the CDR3. In DNA form, the CDR3 reads TGTGCCAGCAGCCAAGGATCGGGTACACACTTAGCCAAAAACATTCAGTACTTC. This sequence encodes CASSQGSGTHLAKNIQYF.

The J gene is TRBJ2-1, the V gene TRBV6-5; 8 bases fit TRBD2. The CDR3 has 16 residues. The V gene end was trimmed by 0 bases and the J gene end by 4 bases; junction bases not matched to a gene: 5. In germline, CDR1 is MNHEY, CDR2 SVGAGI. Here the CDR3 reads CASSYSGGRIYNEQFF. CDR3 coding DNA: TGTGCCAGCAGTTACTCAGGCGGGAGGATTTACAATGAGCAGTTCTTC.

The chain has TRBV7-9 and TRBJ2-6; tentative D call: TRBD1 (5 bases). This CDR3 has 16 amino acids. V shed 6 bases and J shed 0 bases, with 12 bases lying between them. The germline V gene has CDR1 SEHNR and CDR2 FQNEAQ (reference sequence). The CDR3 nucleotides read TGTGCCAGCAGGAAGGACACCTACTCTGGGGCCAACGTCCTGACTTTC. Its translation is CASRKDTYSGANVLTF.

V is TRBV18 and J is TRBJ1-1, with D possibly matching TRBD1 (6 bases). CDR3 length: 15 residues. The V end lost 6 bases, the J end lost 1 base, and 15 bases lay between the germline ends. Germline V gives CDR1 KGHSH, CDR2 LQKENI. CDR3 DNA: TGTGCCAGCTCCCATGACAGGAATCGGAACACTGAAGCTTTCTTT. Protein: CASSHDRNRNTEAFF. The full variable domain, rest sourced from reference TRBV18 and TRBJ1-1, is NAGVMQNPRHLVRRRGQEARLRCSPMKGHSHVYWYRQLPEEGLKFMVYLQKENIIDESGMPKERFSAEFPKEGPSILRIQQVVRGDSAAYFCASSHDRNRNTEAFFGQGTRLTVV.

The V gene is TRBV5-6, the J gene TRBJ1-5, with D tentatively TRBD1 (6 bases). The germline V gene encodes CDR1 SGHDT and CDR2 YYEEEE. This CDR3 contains 14 residues. V was trimmed by 0 bases and J by 9 bases, leaving 13 bases between them. Written as DNA, the CDR3 is TGTGCCAGCAGCTTGGGGCGGACAGCGACGCCCCAGCATTTT. This translates into CASSLGRTATPQHF. Using reference TRBV5-6 and TRBJ1-5 for the parts outside the CDR3, the full variable domain is DAGVTQSPTHLIKTRGQQVTLRCSPKSGHDTVSWYQQALGQGPQFIFQYYEEEERQRGNFPDRFSGHQFPNYSSELNVNALLLGDSALYLCASSLGRTATPQHFGDGTRLSIL.

This clone was observed once. V gene TRBV7-9 combines with J gene TRBJ1-2; D is uncertain. Germline values: CDR1 SEHNR, CDR2 FQNEAQ (reference sequence). This CDR3 contains 11 residues. V lost 6 bases and J lost 7, with 9 bases in between. CDR3 sequence: CASSSYFGYTF. CDR3 nucleotide sequence: TGTGCCAGCAGTTCGTATTTTGGCTACACCTTC.

The V gene is TRBV5-1, the J gene TRBJ2-5, with 10 bases fitting TRBD2. TRBJ2-7 matches the DNA end more closely, so the J call is doubtful. In germline, CDR1 is SGHRS, CDR2 YFSETQ. The CDR3 consists of 15 residues. CDR3 coding DNA: TGCGCCAGCAGCCCAGGACTAGCGGTCTCCTACGAGCAGTACTTC. Protein sequence: CASSPGLAVSYEQYF.

V gene TRBV6-4 combines with J gene TRBJ2-3, with a possible D match to TRBD2 (6 bases). V shed 2 bases and J shed 5 bases, with 11 bases lying between them. This CDR3 has 14 residues. Germline loops: CDR1 MRHNA, CDR2 SNTAGT. The CDR3 DNA reads as TGTGCCAGCAGTGACAGGGGTAGCGGAGATACGCAGTATTTT. Translation gives CASSDRGSGDTQYF.

V is TRBV18 and J is TRBJ2-1; TRBD2 is a possible D gene (6 bases). V lost 2 bases to trimming and J lost 8 bases, with 13 bases between them. This CDR3 has 14 residues. Germline CDR1 and CDR2: KGHSH and LQKENI. Written as DNA, the CDR3 is TGTGCCAGCTCACCATTAGGGGAGGAAGATGAGCAGTTCTTC. Its translation: CASSPLGEEDEQFF.

V usage is TRBV5-4 and J usage is TRBJ2-1; D perhaps matches TRBD2 (5 bases). The germline V gene has CDR1 SGHNT and CDR2 YYREEE (reference sequence). The V end lost 5 bases, the J end lost 7 bases, and 16 bases lay between the germline ends. The CDR3 length is 14 residues. In DNA form, the CDR3 reads TGTGCCAGCAGACACGGACTGGAAAAAAATGAGCAGTTCTTC. Its translation is CASRHGLEKNEQFF.